This T cell receptor (beta chain) was recorded in a study of patients and donors after allogeneic stem cell transplantation. A single record per CDR3 protein comes from TCRdb applying MiXCR to the RT-PCR reads. This table holds about 230,000 distinct CDR3 sequences, 13% to 15% found once. Trimming removed 2 bases at V and 4 bases at J, with 16 bases between. This CDR3 is built from 16 residues. Germline V gene lookup returns CDR1 PRHDT and CDR2 FYEKMQ (reference sequence). The receptor was derived from a human donor who was either an allogeneic HSCT recipient or a stem cell or donor lymphocyte infusion donor (not recorded which). It is not recorded whose cells these are; they may come from a transplant donor. This chain links TRBV13 with TRBJ2-3, with D tentatively TRBD2 (6 bases). The sample was blood, either unsorted or a sorted T cell fraction (not recorded which). Written as DNA, the CDR3 is TGTGCCAGCAGCTTAAGAGGGCCAAGGAGGGCAGATACGCAGTATTTT. Amino acids: CASSLRGPRRADTQYF. The complete variable domain, with remaining parts taken from reference TRBV13 and TRBJ2-3, reads AAGVIQSPRHLIKEKRETATLKCYPIPRHDTVYWYQQGPGQDPQFLISFYEKMQSDKGSIPDRFSAQQFSDYHSELNMSSLELGDSALYFCASSLRGPRRADTQYFGPGTRLTVL.